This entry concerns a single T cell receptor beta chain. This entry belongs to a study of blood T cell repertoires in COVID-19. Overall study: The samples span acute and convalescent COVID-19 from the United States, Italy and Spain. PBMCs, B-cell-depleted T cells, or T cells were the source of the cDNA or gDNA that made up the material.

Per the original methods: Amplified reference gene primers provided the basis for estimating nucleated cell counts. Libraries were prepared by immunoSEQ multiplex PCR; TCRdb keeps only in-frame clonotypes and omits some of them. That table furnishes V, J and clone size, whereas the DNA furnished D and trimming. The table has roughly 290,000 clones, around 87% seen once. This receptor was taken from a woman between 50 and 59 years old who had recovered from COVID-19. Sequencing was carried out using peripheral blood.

CDR3: CASSQGGLAGNTGELFF. Here the CDR3 DNA reads TGTGCCAGCAGCCAAGGGGGACTAGCGGGAAACACCGGGGAGCTGTTTTTT. The rearrangement links TRBV3-1 (or the pseudogene TRBV3-2) to TRBJ2-2; TRBD2 matches at 13 bases. Losses at the gene ends were 1 base for V and 2 bases for J; bases not matched to a gene: 1. This CDR3 region has 17 residues. From germline, CDR1 is LGHDT and CDR2 YNNKEL (reference sequence).